This paragraph reports one T cell receptor (beta chain). This sample stems from a study of blood T cell repertoires in COVID-19. Overall study context: Some COVID-19 samples were acute and others convalescent; all came from the United States, Italy and Spain. PBMCs, B-cell-depleted T cells, or T cells were the source of the cDNA or gDNA that made up the material.

Germline loops: CDR1 SQVTM, CDR2 ANQGSEA. V was pared by 3 bases and J by 5 bases, with 4 bases of the junction left unmatched. This CDR3 has 14 residues. Original processing methods: How many nucleated cells were present was estimated from reference gene primer amplification. Assay used: immunoSEQ multiplex PCR; TCRdb lists only in-frame clones, some missing. The DNA gave D and trimming, while V, J and clone size come from that table. The data contain just under 150,000 clones, approximately 90% of them seen just once; the ten biggest clones take up approximately 9%. The V call is TRBV29-1, the J call TRBJ2-5, with TRBD2 identical over 12 bases. This TCR was recovered from a woman aged 50 to 65 with active or convalescent COVID-19. The sequencing sample was made of peripheral blood. The CDR3 DNA reads TGCAGCGTTGATCGTACTAGCGGGAGGGAGACCCAGTACTTC. Protein: CSVDRTSGRETQYF.